This entry lists 32 T cell receptor beta chains sequenced from one sample in a study of CD8 T cells in Susac syndrome. The RNA input was about 0.5 to 1 ug, and it was reverse transcribed with random hexamers. TCRdb reprocessed the immunoSEQ multiplex PCR reads via MiXCR and lists one record per CDR3 protein. The top ten clones hold around 0.21% of a sample with around 300,000 distinct CDR3 sequences, 65% to 90% of them seen once. The sample taken for sequencing was CD8+ T cells from PBMCs. The origin of the receptors is a human donor with multiple sclerosis.

The CDR3 DNA sequence: TGTGCCAGCAGTTCCCTCGGGGCCTTCCCTTCCCAAGAGACCCAGTACTTC. Its protein is CASSSLGAFPSQETQYF. The J gene is TRBJ2-5, the V gene TRBV6-5; possibly TRBD1 or TRBD2 for D (5 bases each). Germline CDR1 reads MNHEY; CDR2 reads SVGAGI. This CDR3 has 17 residues. V was clipped by 4 bases and J by 1 base, with 19 bases between them.

The genes are TRBV14 and TRBJ2-1, with D maybe TRBD2 (5 bases). CDR1 is SGHDN and CDR2 is FVKESK in the germline V gene. This CDR3 has 14 amino acids. Trimming stripped 3 bases from V and 6 bases from J, with 12 bases between. CDR3 in amino acids: CASSHSGSGNEQFF. The CDR3 nucleotides are TGTGCCAGCAGCCATAGTGGGAGTGGCAATGAGCAGTTCTTC.

V is TRBV25-1 and J is TRBJ2-4; no definite D call. Germline V gives CDR1 MGHDK, CDR2 SYGVNS. The V end lost 3 bases, the J end lost 1 base, and 16 bases lay between the germline ends. The length of the CDR3 is 17 residues. CDR3 in DNA: TGTGCCAGCAGTGACTCACCGGCCTCCGGGGCCAAAAACATTCAGTACTTC. Translated: CASSDSPASGAKNIQYF.

In its sample, this clonotype was seen many times. CDR3 in DNA: TGTGCCAGCAGCTTAGCGGGGGGCTCCTACGAGCAGTACTTC. Protein: CASSLAGGSYEQYF. This chain links TRBV28 with TRBJ2-7, with 10 positions matching TRBD2. Trimming took 6 bases from V and 0 from J; bases not matched to a gene: 2. This CDR3 is built from 14 residues. Germline assignment: CDR1 MDHEN and CDR2 SYDVKM.

V and J are TRBV7-9 and TRBJ2-7; D remains ambiguous. The CDR3 extends over 14 amino acids. Trimming shortened V by 1 base and J by 9 bases, and 16 bases separated the two germline ends. The germline V gene encodes CDR1 SEHNR and CDR2 FQNEAQ (reference sequence). The DNA for the CDR3 is TGTGCCAGCAGCTTAGGGTTAGGGTCGGATGGGCAGTACTTC. Translated, it gives CASSLGLGSDGQYF. Complete variable domain (other parts from reference TRBV7-9 and TRBJ2-7): DTGVSQNPRHKITKRGQNVTFRCDPISEHNRLYWYRQTLGQGPEFLTYFQNEAQLEKSRLLSDRFSAERPKGSFSTLEIQRTEQGDSAMYLCASSLGLGSDGQYFGPGTRLTVT.

The gene calls are TRBV2 and TRBJ2-3; D not certain. The V gene lost 2 bases and the J gene lost 2 bases, with 11 bases spanning the gap. CDR1 and CDR2 (germline): SNHLY, FYNNEI. The CDR3 is 15 residues long. The CDR3 is CASSELRLDTDTQYF. DNA of the CDR3: TGTGCCAGCAGTGAACTCCGACTGGACACAGATACGCAGTATTTT.

This clonotype has only a few counts. The CDR3 sequence: CASSIAGANTGELFF. The DNA of the CDR3 is TGTGCCAGTAGTATTGCTGGCGCTAACACCGGGGAGCTGTTTTTT. The chain joins TRBV19 to TRBJ2-2; no clear D gene. Germline CDR1 is LNHDA and CDR2 is SQIVND (reference sequence). The length of the CDR3 is 15 residues. V was cut by 3 bases and J by 2 bases, with 10 bases left in between.

The chain links TRBV15 to TRBJ2-7; either TRBD1 or TRBD2 may supply D (6 bases each). Trimming shortened V by 0 bases and J by 2 bases, and 11 bases separated the two germline ends. The germline CDR1 and CDR2 sequences are LNHNV and YYDKDF (reference sequence). The CDR3 extends over 15 amino acids. DNA for the CDR3: TGTGCCACCAGCAGAGATAGGGGGGCTACCTACGAGCAGTACTTC. It specifies CATSRDRGATYEQYF. The whole variable domain, remainder taken from reference TRBV15 and TRBJ2-7, is DAMVIQNPRYQVTQFGKPVTLSCSQTLNHNVMYWYQQKSSQAPKLLFHYYDKDFNNEADTPDNFQSRRPNTSFCFLDIRSPGLGDTAMYLCATSRDRGATYEQYFGPGTRLTVT.

The V gene is TRBV7-6, the J gene TRBJ2-2, with 11 bases matching TRBD2. Unmatched junction bases numbered 10, after V lost 2 bases and J lost 5 bases. Germline lookup yields CDR1 SGHVS and CDR2 FNYEAQ. The CDR3 extends over 18 amino acids. CDR3 in amino acids: CASSLWVTSGSTTGELFF. The CDR3 coding sequence is TGTGCCAGCAGCTTATGGGTTACTAGCGGGAGTACAACCGGGGAGCTGTTTTTT.

The genes are TRBV4-3 and TRBJ2-3; TRBD2 might be the D (6 bases). This CDR3 spans 15 amino acids. Germline V CDR1 and CDR2: LGHNA, YSLEER. V gave up 1 base and J gave up 5 bases, with 13 bases separating them. CDR3 region: CASSQVSGEGDTQYF. The DNA of the CDR3 is TGCGCCAGCAGCCAAGTGTCGGGAGAAGGAGATACGCAGTATTTT.

The rearrangement joins TRBV6-1 to TRBJ2-5, with TRBD1 matching over 7 bases. The CDR3 length is 16 residues. The V gene end was trimmed by 7 bases and the J gene end by 4 bases; junction bases not matched to a gene: 15. CDR1 and CDR2 from the germline V gene are MNHNS and SASEGT. CDR3: CASTTGQDGWGETQYF. The CDR3 DNA sequence: TGTGCCAGCACGACCGGACAGGATGGTTGGGGAGAGACCCAGTACTTC.

The CDR3 bases are TGTGCCAGCAGTCCTGGACAGAGCTCCTACAATGAGCAGTTCTTC. Residues: CASSPGQSSYNEQFF. J is TRBJ2-1 and V is TRBV6-5, with D possibly being TRBD1 (6 bases). Trimming removed 5 bases from V and 0 bases from J, with 11 bases in between. Germline CDR1 and CDR2: MNHEY and SVGAGI. CDR3 length: 15 residues.

This clonotype showed up just a few times. This chain links TRBV11-3 with TRBJ2-1, with 10 bases lining up with TRBD2. This CDR3 has 14 residues. Germline V gives CDR1 SGHNT, CDR2 YENEEA. Losses at the gene ends were 5 bases for V and 9 bases for J; bases not matched to a gene: 7. This CDR3 is CASSHRLAGTEQFF. The CDR3 region has the DNA TGTGCCAGCAGCCATAGACTAGCGGGTACTGAGCAGTTCTTC.

The chain employs TRBV24-1 and TRBJ2-1, with 11 bases fitting TRBD1. CDR3 length equals 18 residues. Germline-derived CDR1 and CDR2 are KGHDR and SFDVKD. After removal of 4 bases from V and 4 bases from J, the junction contained 11 bases not matched to a gene. The CDR3 region has the DNA TGTGCCACCAGTGACTCCGGGACAGGGGGACCCTCGTACAATGAGCAGTTCTTC. It is translated as CATSDSGTGGPSYNEQFF.

This sequence joins TRBV6-1 and TRBJ2-1, with D perhaps matching TRBD2 (6 bases). The CDR3 is 14 amino acids. Trimming took off 6 bases at V and 5 bases at J, with 14 bases between the two ends. Per germline, CDR1 MNHNS and CDR2 SASEGT. The CDR3 sequence is CASRAKGLNNEQFF. CDR3 DNA sequence: TGTGCCAGCAGGGCGAAGGGACTTAACAATGAGCAGTTCTTC.

This chain links TRBV5-6 with TRBJ2-7, with 9 bases matching TRBD1. CDR1 is SGHDT, CDR2 YYEEEE, per germline. This CDR3 spans 14 amino acids. V lost 4 bases and J lost 5; bases outside the gene matches: 7. CDR3: CASSIGTGLNEQYF. The CDR3 DNA reads as TGTGCCAGCAGCATCGGGACAGGGTTGAACGAGCAGTACTTC.

The J gene is TRBJ2-1, the V gene TRBV2, with a tentative D call TRBD2 (5 bases). The CDR3 spans 16 residues. Germline CDR1 and CDR2: SNHLY and FYNNEI. Trimming took 7 bases from V and 0 from J, leaving 16 bases between them. CDR3 sequence: CASIDGTSRSYNEQFF. In DNA form, the CDR3 reads TGTGCCAGCATCGATGGCACTAGTCGCTCCTACAATGAGCAGTTCTTC. Full variable domain (outside the CDR3, taken from reference TRBV2 and TRBJ2-1): EPEVTQTPSHQVTQMGQEVILRCVPISNHLYFYWYRQILGQKVEFLVSFYNNEISEKSEIFDDQFSVERPDGSNFTLKIRSTKLEDSAMYFCASIDGTSRSYNEQFFGPGTRLTVL.

The chain couples TRBV20-1 to TRBJ2-3; possibly TRBD1 for D (5 bases). Germline V gives CDR1 DFQATT, CDR2 SNEGSKA (reference sequence). The CDR3 spans 14 residues. The germline V and J ends were trimmed by 6 bases and 1 base, with 14 bases remaining between them. CDR3 in amino acids: CSAIFDRGTDTQYF. CDR3 DNA sequence: TGCAGTGCCATATTCGACAGAGGCACAGATACGCAGTATTTT.

The rearrangement links TRBV13 to TRBJ2-3; possibly TRBD1 for D (6 bases). The CDR3 extends over 16 amino acids. Trimming removed 5 bases at V and 6 bases at J, with 21 bases between. Germline lookup yields CDR1 PRHDT and CDR2 FYEKMQ (reference sequence). CDR3 bases: TGTGCCAGCAGCCCATCGGACAGCAGTGTCAAGGATACGCAGTATTTT. The encoded protein is CASSPSDSSVKDTQYF.

The chain recombines TRBV24-1 with TRBJ1-5; D is undetermined. The CDR3 runs to 13 residues. V lost 5 bases and J lost 3, with 7 bases in between. From germline, CDR1 is KGHDR and CDR2 SFDVKD. In DNA form, the CDR3 reads TGTGCCACCAGTGCCGGGAACAATCAGCCCCAGCATTTT. It specifies CATSAGNNQPQHF.

The chain combines TRBV7-7 with TRBJ2-2, with D perhaps matching TRBD2 (6 bases). Germline CDR1 and CDR2: SSHAT and FNYEAQ (reference sequence). The CDR3 is 14 amino acids. The CDR3 region is CASSPGVNTGELFF. The CDR3 nucleotides are TGTGCTAGCTCCCCGGGGGTGAACACCGGGGAGCTGTTTTTT.

The CDR3 reads CASSQMRLGTQYF. CDR3 nucleotides: TGCGCCAGCAGCCAAATGCGTTTAGGGACGCAGTATTTT. The rearrangement uses TRBV4-3 and TRBJ2-3; D is unclear. The V end lost 2 bases, the J end lost 9 bases, and 12 bases lay between the germline ends. The germline gives CDR1 LGHNA, CDR2 YSLEER. This CDR3 is built from 13 residues.

The chain has TRBV29-1 and TRBJ1-4; D gene uncertain. This CDR3 comprises 12 residues. Germline values: CDR1 SQVTM, CDR2 ANQGSEA. The V and J ends lost 7 bases and 8 bases respectively, with 14 bases between them. The CDR3 here is CSARTGYEKLFF. The CDR3 region has the DNA TGCAGCGCCAGGACGGGGTACGAAAAACTGTTTTTT.

This clonotype showed up just once. The J gene is TRBJ2-3, the V gene TRBV4-2; TRBD2 matches 11 bases. V lost 3 bases and J lost 0; bases outside the gene matches: 17. The CDR3 sequence is 21 residues long. Germline V CDR1 and CDR2: LGHNA, YNFKEQ. CDR3 residues: CASSHPMGSPSGRLSTDTQYF. The CDR3 DNA is TGTGCCAGCAGCCACCCGATGGGATCCCCTAGCGGGAGGCTCAGCACAGATACGCAGTATTTT.

The V and J genes are TRBV28 and TRBJ2-5; D uncertain. V was cut by 4 bases and J by 0 bases, with 9 bases left in between. Germline V gene lookup returns CDR1 MDHEN and CDR2 SYDVKM. The CDR3 covers 14 residues. The CDR3 DNA is TGTGCCAGCAGTTGGGCGGCCAACCAAGAGACCCAGTACTTC. It encodes CASSWAANQETQYF.

In this sample, this clonotype turned up once. V gene TRBV5-4 combines with J gene TRBJ2-1; 8 bases align to TRBD1. V trimming: 1 base; J trimming: 7 bases; junction bases outside the gene matches: 7. Looked up from germline, CDR1 is SGHNT and CDR2 is YYREEE (reference sequence). This CDR3 comprises 15 residues. The CDR3 protein is CASSLWQGAENEQFF. CDR3 in DNA: TGTGCCAGCAGCTTGTGGCAGGGGGCTGAGAATGAGCAGTTCTTC.

The gene calls are TRBV12-3 or TRBV12-4 and TRBJ1-5; 9 bases are shared with TRBD1. The CDR3 has 14 residues. V lost 6 bases to trimming and J lost 7 bases; unmatched junction nucleotides: 7. The CDR3 nucleotides read TGTGCCAGCAGCGGGACAGGGTCGGGCCAGCCCCAGCATTTT. Its protein product is CASSGTGSGQPQHF.

This chain uses TRBV6-5 with TRBJ2-7; perhaps TRBD1 as D (5 bases). V gave up 6 bases and J gave up 5 bases, with 17 bases separating them. The CDR3 is made up of 14 amino acids. CDR1 MNHEY and CDR2 SVGAGI come from the germline V gene. This CDR3 reads CASSGPHQGNEQYF. The CDR3 DNA reads TGTGCCAGCAGCGGACCGCACCAGGGTAACGAGCAGTACTTC.

The chain uses TRBV27 and TRBJ2-7, with 7 bases aligning to TRBD2. From germline, CDR1 is MNHEY and CDR2 SMNVEV (reference sequence). V lost 4 bases to trimming and J lost 2 bases; unmatched junction nucleotides: 8. CDR3 size: 15 residues. CDR3 DNA sequence: TGTGCCAGCAGTTGGGGGGGACGTCAAACCTACGAGCAGTACTTC. Residues: CASSWGGRQTYEQYF.

This clonotype was detected only a few times. The chain recombines TRBV6-2 or TRBV6-3 with TRBJ2-3; tentatively, D is TRBD1 or TRBD2 (8 bases each). The CDR3 sequence is 15 residues long. V was clipped by 2 bases and J by 5 bases, with 14 bases between them. The germline CDR1 and CDR2 sequences are MNHEY and SVGEGT. The CDR3 DNA reads TGTGCCAGCAGTTACGTTAGCGGGACAGGAGATACGCAGTATTTT. Translation: CASSYVSGTGDTQYF.

This sequence joins TRBV7-9 and TRBJ2-1; 7 nucleotides line up with TRBD1. Germline assignment: CDR1 SEHNR and CDR2 FQNEAQ (reference sequence). This CDR3 comprises 15 residues. J was trimmed by 6 bases and V by 5 bases; bases with no gene match: 10. CDR3 residues: CASSPGQWGSNEQFF. The CDR3, as DNA: TGTGCCAGCAGCCCGGGACAGTGGGGGTCCAATGAGCAGTTCTTC.

J is TRBJ2-2 and V is TRBV27, with 7 bases identical to TRBD1. The CDR3 consists of 20 residues. Losses at the gene ends were 2 bases for V and 5 bases for J; bases not matched to a gene: 20. CDR1 is MNHEY, CDR2 SMNVEV, per germline (reference sequence). Here the CDR3 DNA reads TGTGCCAGCAGTTTAGAGGGGGCCGGCGGAGAGGGGAAGACTACCGGGGAGCTGTTTTTT. Its protein product is CASSLEGAGGEGKTTGELFF.